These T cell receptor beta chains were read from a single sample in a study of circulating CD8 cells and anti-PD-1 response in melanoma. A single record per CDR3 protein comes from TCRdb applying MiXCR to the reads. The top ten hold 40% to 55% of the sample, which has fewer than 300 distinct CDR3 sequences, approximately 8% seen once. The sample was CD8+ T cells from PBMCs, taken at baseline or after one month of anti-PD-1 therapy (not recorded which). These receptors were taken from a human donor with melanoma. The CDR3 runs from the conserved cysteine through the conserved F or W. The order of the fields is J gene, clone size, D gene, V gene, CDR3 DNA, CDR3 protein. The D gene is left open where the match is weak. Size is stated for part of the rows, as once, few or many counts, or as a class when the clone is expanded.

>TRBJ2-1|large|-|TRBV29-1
TGCAGCGGCCGGGTGCCACAGGAAAATGAGCAGTTCTTC
CSGRVPQENEQFF
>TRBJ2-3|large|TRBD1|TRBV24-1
TGTGCCACCAGTGAGACCGGACAGGGGGAGATAGATACGCAGTATTTT
CATSETGQGEIDTQYF
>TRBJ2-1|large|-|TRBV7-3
TGTGCCAGCAGCTTAACGACGGCAGGGCAATACAATGAGCAGTTCTTC
CASSLTTAGQYNEQFF
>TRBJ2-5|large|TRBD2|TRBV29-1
TGCAGCGTTGAAGATCGGGGAACTAGCGGGGAAGAGACCCAGTACTTC
CSVEDRGTSGEETQYF
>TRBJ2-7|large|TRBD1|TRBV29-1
TGCAGTGTTATGGGGACAGGGCCCTACGAGCAGTACTTC
CSVMGTGPYEQYF
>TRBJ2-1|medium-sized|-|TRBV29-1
TGCAGTGTCGACCGGGACGATGAGCAGTTCTTC
CSVDRDDEQFF
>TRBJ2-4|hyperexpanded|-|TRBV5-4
TGTGCCAGCAGCTCCCGGGATTACCTAGCCAAAAACATTCAGTACTTC
CASSSRDYLAKNIQYF
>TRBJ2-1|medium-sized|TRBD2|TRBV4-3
TGCGCCAGCAGCCAAGACGGGGGGGCGGATGAGCAGTTCTTC
CASSQDGGADEQFF
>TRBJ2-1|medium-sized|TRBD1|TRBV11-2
TGTGCAACTCAGGGGGCTTCGTACAATGAGCAGTTCTTC
CATQGASYNEQFF
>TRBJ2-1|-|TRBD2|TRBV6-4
TGTGCCAGCAGTGAGTCTAGCGGGAGGGGTCACAATGAGCAGTTCTTC
CASSESSGRGHNEQFF
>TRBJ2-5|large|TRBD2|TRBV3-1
TGTGCCAGCAGCCAGTACCCTAGCGGGAGGGCCCAGGAGACCCAGTACTTC
CASSQYPSGRAQETQYF
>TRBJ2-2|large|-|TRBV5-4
TGTGCCAGCAGCCCCGGGGACGGGGGGAACACCGGGGAGCTGTTTTTT
CASSPGDGGNTGELFF
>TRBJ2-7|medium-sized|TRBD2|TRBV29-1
TGCAGTGTTGAAGATACGGGACTAGCGGGAGAGGGGACCTACGAGCAGTACTTC
CSVEDTGLAGEGTYEQYF
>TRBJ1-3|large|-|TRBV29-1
TGCAGTGTCGAACTGGATTACTCTGGAAACACCATATATTTT
CSVELDYSGNTIYF
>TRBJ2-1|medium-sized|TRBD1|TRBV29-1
TGCAGTGTTGAAGGTCCGCTACAGGGGGCGCGTAGCGGCCTCTCCTACAATGAGCAGTTCTTC
CSVEGPLQGARSGLSYNEQFF
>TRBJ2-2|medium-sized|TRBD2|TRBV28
TGTGCCAGCAGTCCACGGACTAGCGGGGCCGCCGGGGAGCTGTTTTTT
CASSPRTSGAAGELFF
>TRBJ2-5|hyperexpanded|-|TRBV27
TGTGCCAGCAGTTTAGGATCAGGATTTGCGACCCAGTACTTC
CASSLGSGFATQYF
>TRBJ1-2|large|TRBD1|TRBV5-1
TGCGCCAGCAGCTTTGGGACAGGAAACGGCCTAGTCTATGGCTACACCTTC
CASSFGTGNGLVYGYTF
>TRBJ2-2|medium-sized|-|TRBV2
TGTGCCAGCAGTGGTGGGGGATTAACGCGGAACACCGGGGAGCTGTTTTTT
CASSGGGLTRNTGELFF
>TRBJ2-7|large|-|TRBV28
TGTGCCAGCAGTTTTGCCCTGGACACCTACGAGCAGTACTTC
CASSFALDTYEQYF
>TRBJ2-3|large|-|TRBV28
TGTGCCAGCAGTTCCACCCTACAGTGGTCAGATACGCAGTATTTT
CASSSTLQWSDTQYF
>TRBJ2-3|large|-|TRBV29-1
TGCAGCGTTGAAGATGGGGCGAGCGGTGGCGCAGATACGCAGTATTTT
CSVEDGASGGADTQYF
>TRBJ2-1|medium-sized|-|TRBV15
TGTGCCACCAGCCCGAGTTCGGTATTACGCAATGAGCAGTTCTTC
CATSPSSVLRNEQFF
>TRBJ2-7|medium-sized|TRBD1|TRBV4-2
TGTGCCAGCAGCCAGGTTGGGACAGGCCCCTACGAGCAGTACTTC
CASSQVGTGPYEQYF
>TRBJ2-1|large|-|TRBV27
TGTGCCAGCAGTTTAGGGACGCACAATGAGCAGTTCTTC
CASSLGTHNEQFF
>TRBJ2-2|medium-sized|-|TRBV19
TGTGCCAGTAGTATTAATAGGGCTCATGCCGGGGAGCTGTTTTTT
CASSINRAHAGELFF
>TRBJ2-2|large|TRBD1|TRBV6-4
TGTGCCAGCAGTGACGGGACAGGGGGCACCGGGGAGCTGTTTTTT
CASSDGTGGTGELFF
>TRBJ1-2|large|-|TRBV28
TGTGCCAGCAACGATCAGGGGATCTTTGGCTATGGCTACACCTTC
CASNDQGIFGYGYTF
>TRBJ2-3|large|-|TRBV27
TGTGCCAGCAGTCCCCAAGCTGGGACCGCAGATACGCAGTATTTT
CASSPQAGTADTQYF
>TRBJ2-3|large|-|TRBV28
TGTGCCAGCAGTCCACCTATGTATTTT
CASSPPMYF
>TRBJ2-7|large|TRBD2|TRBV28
TGTGCCAGCAGTTCCGGGACTAGCGGGGGTAGCTCCTACGAGCAGTACTTC
CASSSGTSGGSSYEQYF
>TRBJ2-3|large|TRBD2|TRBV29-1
TGCAGCGTTGAAGATATCGTGCTAGCGGGAGGCCTCGGGAGCACAGATACGCAGTATTTT
CSVEDIVLAGGLGSTDTQYF
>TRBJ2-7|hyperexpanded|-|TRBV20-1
TGCAGTGCTCCGGGGCAGGGCTTCTCCTACGAGCAGTACTTC
CSAPGQGFSYEQYF
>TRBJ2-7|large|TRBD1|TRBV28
TGTGCCAGCAGTCTCCTGACAGGGGTGGTATCCTACGAGCAGTACTTC
CASSLLTGVVSYEQYF